Reported below is one T cell receptor beta chain. What it recognizes is unknown. This sample is drawn from a study of cytomegalovirus exposure and HLA in healthy donors. The PCR ran on 60 Vbeta and 13 Jbeta primers. The method was immunoSEQ multiplex PCR; TCRdb's version includes in-frame clones alone and lacks a portion of them. The profile shows 150,000 to 200,000 clones, 82% of them singletons. Whole-study findings and limits: Among the most significant clusters, several appeared linked to common viral pathogens in a later analysis.

The CDR3 runs 16 residues. The V gene's germline CDR1 is SQVTM and CDR2 ANQGSEA. V lost 1 base to trimming and J lost 4 bases; unmatched junction nucleotides: 12. This TCR came from a man aged 35-49 years in good health and CMV-seronegative. Sequenced input: PBMCs. This chain links TRBV29-1 with TRBJ1-2; 7 bases match TRBD1. Here the CDR3 reads CSVEGNRGRGFYGYTF. The CDR3 nucleotides are TGCAGCGTTGAAGGCAACAGGGGCAGGGGTTTCTATGGCTACACCTTC.